Detailed here is one TCR beta chain. Its antigen is not known. Assay used: immunoSEQ multiplex PCR; TCRdb lists only in-frame clones, some missing. The sample shows approximately 14,000 clones, about 85% of them seen only once. Unmatched junction bases numbered 10, after V lost 5 bases and J lost 3 bases. This CDR3 comprises 15 residues. Germline-derived CDR1 and CDR2 are LNHNV and YYDKDF (reference sequence). The record originates from a study of monozygotic twins with cystic fibrosis. Regarding the study as a whole: Monozygotic CF twins shared more identical nucleotide clonotypes than unrelated patients. Clonality was generally low (median around 0.009), higher in the most severe patients. Co-twins had the most similar V usage for 13 of 16 pairs, J for 8.

Source material: blood. The sequence was obtained from a boy aged 5-17 years with cystic fibrosis. The chain joins TRBV15 to TRBJ2-7; TRBD1 matches 7 bases. The CDR3 loop is CATSLGQDKVYEQYF. The CDR3 DNA reads as TGTGCCACCAGCCTAGGACAGGATAAAGTCTACGAGCAGTACTTC. The full variable domain, rest sourced from reference TRBV15 and TRBJ2-7, is DAMVIQNPRYQVTQFGKPVTLSCSQTLNHNVMYWYQQKSSQAPKLLFHYYDKDFNNEADTPDNFQSRRPNTSFCFLDIRSPGLGDTAMYLCATSLGQDKVYEQYFGPGTRLTVT.